This T cell receptor beta chain was sequenced during a study of beta chain features in type 1 diabetes. Study conclusions and caveats: Among all four CD4+ subsets, Type 1 diabetes patients had TCRB CDR3s that were moderately but significantly shorter. Any HLA effect on TCRB rearrangement was left unresolved by small sub-analyses.

On this clone itself: Its antigen is not identified.

CDR1 is DFQATT and CDR2 is SNEGSKA in the germline V gene (reference sequence). There are 11 residues in the CDR3. V lost 5 bases, J lost 8 bases, and 5 bases stayed unmatched. Of the isolated RNA, all was reverse transcribed, and so the sequenced material was expressed TCRB transcripts. The repertoire was sequenced with immunoSEQ multiplex PCR; TCRdb's copy has only in-frame clones and lacks some. This table has more than 120,000 clones, more than 9% appearing once. About 120 mL of blood, on average, came from one heparinised draw per donor. Staining for CD45RO/CCR7/CD25/CD127/CD95/CD27 allowed sorting of CD4+ naive, central memory, regulatory and stem cell-like memory cells.

Sequenced material: naive CD4+ T cells from blood. The chain is built from TRBV20-1 and TRBJ1-2; 7 bases align to TRBD1. The TCR was taken from a man between 18 and 29 years old in good health. CDR3 amino acids: CSAGDRVGYTF. CDR3 coding DNA: TGCAGTGCTGGCGACAGGGTCGGCTACACCTTC.